Listed below are T cell receptor beta chains from one sample, sequenced in a study of T cells after yellow fever vaccination. TCRdb used MiXCR to reprocess the 5' RACE reads, holding one entry per CDR3 protein. The sample shows approximately 170,000 distinct CDR3 sequences, around 10% of them seen only once. The input for sequencing was CD8+ T cells sorted from PBMCs, taken 15 days after the yellow fever booster vaccination. Every receptor here comes from a man between 18 and 29 years old who received the YFV17D yellow fever vaccine. The CDR3 runs from the conserved cysteine through the conserved F or W. Each record gives: V gene, D gene, J gene, clone size, CDR3 DNA, CDR3 protein. The D gene is left open where the match is weak. The size of a clone is reported for some rows only, either as once, few or many, or as a class for expanded clones.

TRBV5-1	-	TRBJ2-5	many	TGCGCCAGCAGCTTCCGAAGCGGCGGGGAGACCCAGTACTTC	CASSFRSGGETQYF
TRBV19	-	TRBJ1-1	few	TGTGCCAGTAGTAGCCCCGACAGGTTGGGGCTGAACACTGAAGCTTTCTTT	CASSSPDRLGLNTEAFF
TRBV4-1	-	TRBJ2-1	-	TGCGCCAGCAGCCAAGGGGCGGCCCCCGGCCCCTACAATGAGCAGTTCTTC	CASSQGAAPGPYNEQFF
TRBV9	-	TRBJ2-1	once	TGTGCCAGCAGCGTAGTGGGCCAGGGAGTTGGTAATGAGCAGTTCTTC	CASSVVGQGVGNEQFF
TRBV7-8	-	TRBJ1-6	few	TGTGCCAGCAGCTTACATTCGGGGGCTTATTATAATTCACCCCTCCACTTT	CASSLHSGAYYNSPLHF
TRBV5-6	-	TRBJ1-1	-	TGTGCCAGCAGCTTGTTATCGGACGGCACTGAAGCTTTCTTT	CASSLLSDGTEAFF
TRBV28	TRBD2	TRBJ2-1	-	TGTGCCAGCCGCGTACTAGCGGGGGTGTGGGTGAATGAGCAGTTCTTC	CASRVLAGVWVNEQFF
TRBV15	-	TRBJ1-2	-	TGTGCCACCAGCAGAGATAAGGAAGCGGGGTCCTCTCGTGGCTACACCTTC	CATSRDKEAGSSRGYTF
TRBV20-1	-	TRBJ2-5	once	TGCAGTGCTAGGCCCCCCAAGTGGGAAGAGACCCAGTACTTC	CSARPPKWEETQYF
TRBV7-2	-	TRBJ1-6	-	TGTGCCAGCAGCTCCTCGGGACAAGGTTCACCCCTCCACTTT	CASSSSGQGSPLHF
TRBV12-3/TRBV12-4	-	TRBJ2-5	-	TGTGCCAGCAGTTTAGGGGGCATGCAAGAGACCCAGTACTTC	CASSLGGMQETQYF
TRBV7-9	TRBD1	TRBJ2-7	few	TGTGCCAGCAGCTTATCCGGGACAGGGCTGATTTCCGAGCAGTACTTC	CASSLSGTGLISEQYF
TRBV13	TRBD2	TRBJ2-1	many	TGTGCCAGCAGCTCGGGACTAGCGGGGGGCTGGGAGCAGTTCTTC	CASSSGLAGGWEQFF
TRBV4-1	TRBD1	TRBJ1-4	-	TGCGCCAGCAGCCGGACGTCCGGGACAGACGAAAAACTGTTTTTT	CASSRTSGTDEKLFF
TRBV4-1	-	TRBJ1-2	-	TGCGCCAGCAGCCAAGTTCCGGGGGAAGGCTATGGCTACACCTTC	CASSQVPGEGYGYTF
TRBV4-3	TRBD2	TRBJ2-2	few	TGCGCCAGCAGCCAAGATATTGGAGCGGGGGGGCCCGGGGAGCTGTTTTTT	CASSQDIGAGGPGELFF
TRBV10-2	-	TRBJ2-7	many	TGCGCCAGCAAGACCGACGAGCAGTACTTC	CASKTDEQYF
TRBV4-1	TRBD1	TRBJ1-4	few	TGCGCCAGCAGCCAAGAGGGGACAGGGTACGAAAAACTGTTTTTT	CASSQEGTGYEKLFF
TRBV15	TRBD1	TRBJ2-1	few	TGTGCCACCAGCAGAGAGGGACAGGACGGGGGCGATGAGCAGTTCTTC	CATSREGQDGGDEQFF
TRBV11-2	TRBD2	TRBJ2-1	-	TGTGCCAGCAGCTTAGAGCTCCTAGCGGGCTACAATGAGCAGTTCTTC	CASSLELLAGYNEQFF
TRBV4-1	-	TRBJ2-1	many	TGCGCCAGCAGCCAAGCCCCCTACAATGAGCAGTTCTTC	CASSQAPYNEQFF
TRBV24-1	TRBD1	TRBJ1-1	-	TGTGCCACCAAGGGACAGACGAACACTGAAGCTTTCTTT	CATKGQTNTEAFF
TRBV4-3	TRBD2	TRBJ2-3	many	TGCGCCAGCAGCCAAGATACTAGCGGGGCAGATACGCAGTATTTT	CASSQDTSGADTQYF
TRBV20-1	-	TRBJ1-2	-	TGCAGTGCCGATAGGGGCGCGAATGGCTACACCTTC	CSADRGANGYTF
TRBV20-1	-	TRBJ1-2	-	TGCAGTGCTAGAGATTACACAGCTAACTATGGCTACACCTTC	CSARDYTANYGYTF
TRBV12-3/TRBV12-4	-	TRBJ2-2	-	TGTGCCAGCAGTTCCCCCTTTATCGGGGAGCTGTTTTTT	CASSSPFIGELFF
TRBV29-1	-	TRBJ2-2	many	TGCAGCGTCCCAGACAGTCACACCGGGGAGCTGTTTTTT	CSVPDSHTGELFF
TRBV27	TRBD2	TRBJ2-7	-	TGTGCCAGCAGTTCCGGGGGGGCGCGGGAGCAGTACTTC	CASSSGGAREQYF
TRBV6-5	-	TRBJ2-1	few	TGTGCCAGCAGTTATGGTAATAGAGAGTTCTTC	CASSYGNREFF
TRBV5-1	TRBD1	TRBJ2-1	few	TGCGCCAGCAGCCGCACAGGGGGCTCAAATGAGCAGTTCTTC	CASSRTGGSNEQFF
TRBV5-8	-	TRBJ1-1	few	TGTGCCAGCAGCGTAACTACCAGGGGCGGAACTGAAGCTTTCTTT	CASSVTTRGGTEAFF
TRBV5-8	-	TRBJ1-1	few	TGTGCCAGCAGCTTATCAAGGAGGAACACTGAAGCTTTCTTT	CASSLSRRNTEAFF